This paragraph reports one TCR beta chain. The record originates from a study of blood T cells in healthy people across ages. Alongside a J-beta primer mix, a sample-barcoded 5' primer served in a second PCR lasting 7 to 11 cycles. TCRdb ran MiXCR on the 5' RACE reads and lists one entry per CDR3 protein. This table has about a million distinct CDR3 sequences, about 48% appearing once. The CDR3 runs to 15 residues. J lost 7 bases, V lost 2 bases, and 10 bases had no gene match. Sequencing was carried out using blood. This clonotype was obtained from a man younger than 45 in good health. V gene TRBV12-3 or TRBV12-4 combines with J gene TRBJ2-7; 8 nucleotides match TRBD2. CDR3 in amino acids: CASSLSGGFFNEQYF. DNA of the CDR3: TGTGCCAGCAGTTTAAGCGGGGGTTTTTTCAATGAGCAGTACTTC.